The 23 T cell receptor beta chains below were found in one sample sequenced in a study of blood T cell repertoires in COVID-19. Sequencing used immunoSEQ multiplex PCR; TCRdb keeps in-frame clones, though not all of them. Among approximately 200,000 clones listed, 75% to 90% were seen once. Specimen: peripheral blood. These receptors originate from a man in his thirties or forties with acute or convalescent COVID-19.

V gene TRBV6-5 combines with J gene TRBJ2-7; 12 nucleotides match TRBD1. Per the germline V gene, CDR1 is MNHEY and CDR2 is SVGAGI. The CDR3 has 15 amino acids. V dropped 4 bases and J dropped 7; count of bases not matched to a gene: 8. In DNA form, the CDR3 reads TGTGCCAGCAGTTCCGGGACAGGGGGCTCGGGAGAGCAGTACTTC. It encodes CASSSGTGGSGEQYF.

This chain's CDR3 is CASSSRDTKGGYTF. The CDR3 DNA reads TGTGCCAGCAGCTCCCGGGACACTAAAGGGGGCTACACCTTC. The V and J genes are TRBV5-8 and TRBJ1-2, with TRBD1 as a possible D gene (6 bases). CDR3 length: 14 amino acids. V was cut by 3 bases and J by 8 bases, with 17 bases left in between. CDR1 SGHTS and CDR2 YDEGEE come from the germline V gene.

The rearrangement uses TRBV30 and TRBJ2-5, with D perhaps matching TRBD1 (5 bases). Between the trimmed V and J ends, which lost 5 bases and 4 bases, there was a span of 17 bases. Germline V gene lookup returns CDR1 GTSNPN and CDR2 SVGIG (reference sequence). The CDR3 has 14 amino acids. In DNA, the CDR3 is TGTGCCTGGGGTAAGGGGCCGGGTGGAGAGACCCAGTACTTC. Translating gives CAWGKGPGGETQYF.

The J gene is TRBJ2-2, the V gene TRBV3-1 (or the pseudogene TRBV3-2); 8 bases align to TRBD2. The V and J ends lost 4 bases and 4 bases, in that order; junction bases with no gene match: 11. Germline assignment: CDR1 LGHDT and CDR2 YNNKEL (reference sequence). The CDR3 sequence is 17 residues long. In DNA form, the CDR3 reads TGTGCCAGCAGCCTACACTCCGCCGGGAGGGGCACCGGGGAGCTGTTTTTT. Its translation: CASSLHSAGRGTGELFF.

In this sample, this clone turned up a few times. The chain has TRBV19 and TRBJ1-1; TRBD1 aligns across 11 bases. V shed 3 bases, J shed 5 bases, and the junction held 17 bases outside the gene matches. The CDR3 runs to 19 residues. Looked up from germline, CDR1 is LNHDA and CDR2 is SQIVND (reference sequence). CDR3 nucleotide sequence: TGTGCCAGTAGTATGGTCCGCCTCTATGGACAGGGGGCGCGAACTGAAGCTTTCTTT. It yields the protein CASSMVRLYGQGARTEAFF.

The gene calls are TRBV10-1 and TRBJ1-1; D is undetermined. This CDR3 is built from 13 residues. The V gene lost 3 bases and the J gene lost 4 bases, with 9 bases spanning the gap. Germline CDR1 reads WNHNN; CDR2 reads SYGVQD (reference sequence). CDR3 nucleotides: TGCGCCAGCAGTGATCGTGGCAGCACTGAAGCTTTCTTT. This gives the protein CASSDRGSTEAFF.

This chain joins TRBV6-6 and TRBJ2-1, with no clear D. V dropped 6 bases and J dropped 0 bases, with 15 bases sitting between them. Germline V gene sequence: CDR1 MNHNY, CDR2 SVGAGI (reference sequence). The CDR3 extends over 16 amino acids. The CDR3 protein is CASSPGEISSYNEQFF. CDR3 in DNA: TGTGCCAGCAGCCCCGGAGAGATTAGCTCCTACAATGAGCAGTTCTTC.

The J gene is TRBJ2-1, the V gene TRBV27, with D perhaps TRBD2 (7 bases). CDR1 is MNHEY and CDR2 is SMNVEV in the germline V gene (reference sequence). V dropped 1 base and J dropped 2 bases, with 9 bases sitting between them. The CDR3 has 15 residues. The DNA for the CDR3 is TGTGCCAGCAGTTTATGGGGGGGGCCCTACAATGAGCAGTTCTTC. Encoded protein: CASSLWGGPYNEQFF.

The chain combines TRBV27 with TRBJ2-7, with D possibly being TRBD2 (5 bases). This CDR3 has 14 amino acids. Trimming cost V 5 bases and J 1 base, with 12 bases left between them. The germline gives CDR1 MNHEY, CDR2 SMNVEV (reference sequence). CDR3 bases: TGTGCCAGCAGTCCCGGACGGGATTCCTACGAGCAGTACTTC. Its translation: CASSPGRDSYEQYF.

V and J are TRBV7-9 and TRBJ1-6; tentative D call: TRBD1 (5 bases). V lost 5 bases and J 4 bases, leaving 12 bases between the germline ends. The V gene's germline CDR1 is SEHNR and CDR2 FQNEAQ (reference sequence). The CDR3 loop spans 15 amino acids. The CDR3 sequence is CASSQTESYNSPLHF. Here the CDR3 DNA reads TGTGCCAGCAGCCAGACAGAGTCTTATAATTCACCCCTCCACTTT.

The chain has TRBV6-6 and TRBJ1-2; D is possibly TRBD1 (6 bases). Deletions cut 5 bases from V and 5 bases from J, with 30 bases between. The germline CDR1 and CDR2 sequences are MNHNY and SVGAGI (reference sequence). The CDR3 has 19 amino acids. CDR3 bases: TGTGCCAGCAGTCTCCGAAGGACAGCCTCCGACACAGGCCTATATGGCTACACCTTC. This gives the protein CASSLRRTASDTGLYGYTF.

This rearrangement joins TRBV3-1 (or the pseudogene TRBV3-2) to TRBJ2-3; TRBD2 matches 11 bases. Germline loops: CDR1 LGHDT, CDR2 YNNKEL (reference sequence). V trimming: 5 bases; J trimming: 4 bases; junction bases outside the gene matches: 8. The CDR3 is 16 residues long. Here the CDR3 DNA reads TGTGCCAGCAGCTTTTATAGCGGGGGGGGCTCAGATACGCAGTATTTT. It yields the protein CASSFYSGGGSDTQYF.

This clone appeared once. The chain combines TRBV28 with TRBJ1-4; tentative D call: TRBD1 (6 bases). V was cut by 4 bases and J by 0 bases, with 15 bases left in between. Germline V gene lookup returns CDR1 MDHEN and CDR2 SYDVKM. The CDR3 is made up of 17 amino acids. CDR3 coding DNA: TGTGCCAGCAGTTCCCCAGGGGTGGGTACAACTAATGAAAAACTGTTTTTT. Its protein product is CASSSPGVGTTNEKLFF.

The V gene is TRBV28, the J gene TRBJ1-6, with 9 nucleotides matching TRBD1. The CDR3 contains 16 residues. After removal of 6 bases from V and 3 bases from J, the junction contained 6 bases not matched to a gene. CDR1 and CDR2 (germline): MDHEN, SYDVKM. Here the CDR3 reads CASRGQGALYNSPLHF. The CDR3 bases are TGTGCCAGCAGGGGACAGGGTGCCCTCTATAATTCACCCCTCCACTTT.

V usage is TRBV3-1 (or the pseudogene TRBV3-2) and J usage is TRBJ1-1, with D unclear. The germline gives CDR1 LGHDT, CDR2 YNNKEL (reference sequence). The CDR3 is made up of 13 amino acids. Trimming took off 4 bases at V and 0 bases at J, with 6 bases between the two ends. CDR3 nucleotides: TGTGCCAGCAGCCCTCTAGTGAACACTGAAGCTTTCTTT. Translating gives CASSPLVNTEAFF.

V is TRBV7-6 and J is TRBJ1-1; D not resolved. V shed 1 base and J shed 4 bases, with 7 bases lying between them. This CDR3 spans 13 amino acids. Germline V gene lookup returns CDR1 SGHVS and CDR2 FNYEAQ. The CDR3: CASSLGGVTEAFF. The CDR3 DNA follows: TGTGCCAGCAGCTTAGGTGGAGTCACTGAAGCTTTCTTT.

The chain has TRBV6-5 and TRBJ2-2; D is ambiguous. This CDR3 has 16 residues. V shed 0 bases and J shed 2 bases, with 10 bases lying between them. CDR1 and CDR2 (germline): MNHEY, SVGAGI. CDR3 loop: CASSYSRFGNTGELFF. Here the CDR3 DNA reads TGTGCCAGCAGTTACTCGAGGTTCGGTAACACCGGGGAGCTGTTTTTT.

The rearrangement links TRBV5-1 to TRBJ2-2; D uncertain. In germline, CDR1 is SGHRS, CDR2 YFSETQ. Trimming pared 4 bases from V and 1 base from J, leaving 8 bases between. The CDR3 loop spans 14 amino acids. CDR3 protein: CASSRSQNTGELFF. CDR3 bases: TGCGCCAGCAGCCGAAGCCAGAACACCGGGGAGCTGTTTTTT.

V usage is TRBV19 and J usage is TRBJ1-5, with a possible D match to TRBD1 (6 bases). Germline V gene lookup returns CDR1 LNHDA and CDR2 SQIVND (reference sequence). V was pared by 2 bases and J by 5 bases, with 13 bases between. The CDR3 contains 15 residues. The CDR3 bases are TGTGCCAGTAGTATAAACGGACAGACCCATCAGCCCCAGCATTTT. Translated, it gives CASSINGQTHQPQHF.

The gene calls are TRBV7-2 and TRBJ1-3; D is unresolved. This CDR3 has 16 residues. The germline V gene encodes CDR1 SGHTA and CDR2 FQGNSA. Trimming removed 5 bases at V and 2 bases at J, with 16 bases between. The CDR3, as DNA: TGTGCCAGCAGCCCCATTGTCGGGATGGCTGGAAACACCATATATTTT. Residues: CASSPIVGMAGNTIYF.

The V call is TRBV27, the J call TRBJ2-3, with 8 bases fitting TRBD2. CDR1 is MNHEY, CDR2 SMNVEV, per germline (reference sequence). V shed 2 bases, J shed 2 bases, and the junction held 12 bases outside the gene matches. The length of the CDR3 is 18 residues. The CDR3 reads CASSLRTLGSGVTDTQYF. Written as DNA, the CDR3 is TGTGCCAGCAGTTTAAGGACCCTGGGTAGCGGGGTCACAGATACGCAGTATTTT.

J is TRBJ2-7 and V is TRBV27, with a possible D match to TRBD2 (6 bases). The V end was cut by 2 bases, the J end by 1 base, with 15 bases between. The CDR3 has 16 residues. CDR1 and CDR2 from the germline V gene are MNHEY and SMNVEV (reference sequence). The CDR3 region is CASSLVWATSSYEQYF. CDR3 sequence (DNA): TGTGCCAGCAGTTTAGTTTGGGCGACTAGTTCCTACGAGCAGTACTTC.

The chain recombines TRBV10-3 with TRBJ2-7, with unresolved D. Germline CDR1 reads ENHRY; CDR2 reads SYGVKD. The CDR3 length is 15 residues. Trimming took 0 bases from V and 3 from J, leaving 12 bases between them. The CDR3 sequence is CAISESPENNYEQYF. CDR3 in DNA: TGTGCCATCAGTGAGTCTCCGGAGAACAACTACGAGCAGTACTTC.